These 11 T cell receptor beta chains were sequenced from one sample in a study of T cell responses to AZD1222 COVID-19 vaccine. Clones were read by immunoSEQ multiplex PCR, and TCRdb kept only the in-frame ones, dropping some. The data show 90,000 to 120,000 clones, 80% to 95% seen once. The starting material was peripheral blood, obtained 28 days after the second AZD1222 dose. These TCRs come from an adult who received the AZD1222 COVID-19 vaccine.

V gene TRBV4-3 combines with J gene TRBJ1-2; no clear D gene. Trimming shortened V by 0 bases and J by 4 bases, and 6 bases separated the two germline ends. The germline gives CDR1 LGHNA, CDR2 YSLEER. This CDR3 is 13 amino acids long. CDR3 coding DNA: TGCGCCAGCAGCCAAGACAGATCCTATGGCTACACCTTC. Translating gives CASSQDRSYGYTF.

The V call is TRBV4-3, the J call TRBJ1-5; maybe TRBD1 (6 bases). The CDR3 length is 14 residues. The germline gives CDR1 LGHNA, CDR2 YSLEER. Trimming took 4 bases from V and 6 from J, leaving 13 bases between them. This chain's CDR3 is CASSPTGFGQPQHF. The CDR3 DNA reads TGCGCCAGCAGCCCCACAGGGTTTGGTCAGCCCCAGCATTTT.

The chain carries TRBV27 and TRBJ1-5; 7 positions agree with TRBD1. Germline V CDR1 and CDR2: MNHEY, SMNVEV (reference sequence). The CDR3 is made up of 13 amino acids. With V trimmed by 6 bases and J by 9 bases, 8 bases remained unmatched. CDR3 loop: CASSPTGARPQHF. The CDR3 bases are TGTGCCAGCAGCCCTACAGGGGCCCGGCCCCAGCATTTT.

The V and J genes are TRBV18 and TRBJ2-4; TRBD1 matches at 12 bases. There are 14 residues in the CDR3. In germline, CDR1 is KGHSH, CDR2 LQKENI. The V segment lost 5 bases and the J segment 15 bases; nucleotides outside the gene matches: 11. CDR3 nucleotides: TGTGCCAGCTCAGCCGGGACAGGGGGCGCTTTCGTGTACTTC. Protein sequence: CASSAGTGGAFVYF.

The chain links TRBV27 to TRBJ1-2; the D is unclear. The germline gives CDR1 MNHEY, CDR2 SMNVEV (reference sequence). The CDR3 runs to 13 residues. V was trimmed by 6 bases and J by 2 bases, leaving 10 bases between them. For the CDR3, the DNA is TGTGCCAGCAGCCCTCGTGGGAACTATGGCTACACCTTC. Encoded protein: CASSPRGNYGYTF.

This clone showed up just once. J is TRBJ2-7 and V is TRBV5-8; the match to TRBD2 covers 7 bases. J gave up 0 bases and V 3 bases, and 6 bases lay outside the gene matches. Germline V gene data show CDR1 as SGHTS and CDR2 as YDEGEE. This CDR3 is 15 amino acids long. CDR3 sequence: CASSSRLALSYEQYF. In DNA, the CDR3 is TGTGCCAGCAGCTCCCGACTAGCCCTCTCCTACGAGCAGTACTTC. The entire variable domain, with the rest obtained from reference TRBV5-8 and TRBJ2-7, is as follows: EAGVTQSPTHLIKTRGQQATLRCSPISGHTSVYWYQQALGLGLQFLLWYDEGEERNRGNFPPRFSGRQFPNYSSELNVNALELEDSALYLCASSSRLALSYEQYFGPGTRLTVT.

The CDR3 DNA is TGTGCCAGCAGCTTGAGGGTTGGGACTGAAGCTTTCTTT. Its protein product is CASSLRVGTEAFF. This sequence joins TRBV11-2 and TRBJ1-1; D remains ambiguous. The CDR3 totals 13 residues. From germline, CDR1 is SGHAT and CDR2 FQNNGV. Trimming took off 3 bases at V and 5 bases at J, with 10 bases between the two ends.

J is TRBJ2-5 and V is TRBV28; tentative D call: TRBD1 (5 bases). Trimming took 3 bases from V and 0 from J, leaving 14 bases between them. The CDR3 totals 16 residues. In germline, CDR1 is MDHEN, CDR2 SYDVKM. The CDR3 nucleotides read TGTGCCAGCAGTTTCAGGGCCCCACTGTACCAAGAGACCCAGTACTTC. This encodes CASSFRAPLYQETQYF. The whole variable domain, remainder taken from reference TRBV28 and TRBJ2-5, is DVKVTQSSRYLVKRTGEKVFLECVQDMDHENMFWYRQDPGLGLRLIYFSYDVKMKEKGDIPEGYSVSREKKERFSLILESASTNQTSMYLCASSFRAPLYQETQYFGPGTRLLVL.

The J gene is TRBJ2-1, the V gene TRBV6-4, with 9 bases aligning to TRBD1. Germline CDR1 and CDR2: MRHNA and SNTAGT. The length of the CDR3 is 16 residues. V was pared by 0 bases and J by 7 bases, with 7 bases of the junction left unmatched. DNA for the CDR3: TGTGCCAGCAGTGACTCGGGACAGGGTGACCGTAATGAGCAGTTCTTC. This sequence encodes CASSDSGQGDRNEQFF.

The chain joins TRBV13 to TRBJ1-1; D call uncertain. The CDR3 length is 14 residues. The V and J ends lost 4 bases and 5 bases respectively, with 14 bases between them. Germline V gene lookup returns CDR1 PRHDT and CDR2 FYEKMQ (reference sequence). The CDR3 coding sequence is TGTGCCAGCAGCTCCGAACCGTTTGGAACTGAAGCTTTCTTT. Protein sequence: CASSSEPFGTEAFF.

The rearrangement uses TRBV10-2 and TRBJ2-1; TRBD1 matches 8 bases. The germline gives CDR1 WSHSY, CDR2 SAAADI. The CDR3 spans 13 residues. J lost 4 bases, V lost 11 bases, and 7 bases had no gene match. The chain's CDR3 is CAAQDRGYNEQFF. The DNA for the CDR3 is TGCGCCGCCCAAGACAGGGGATACAATGAGCAGTTCTTC.